The T cell receptor beta chain described here comes from a study of blood T cell repertoires in COVID-19. The germline gives CDR1 MNHEY, CDR2 SVGEGT. CDR3 size: 14 residues. V was clipped by 6 bases and J by 5 bases; unmatched bases: 6. Participants were aged about 18 to 89 years from some 24 US areas. Participant-reported clinical history was the basis for cohort assignment. The assay was immunoSEQ multiplex PCR, and TCRdb's table has in-frame clones only and misses some. The sample holds some 240,000 clones, under 90% seen once. The clonotype comes from a man in his thirties or forties with acute COVID-19. The chain joins TRBV6-2 or TRBV6-3 to TRBJ1-4; 7 bases are a match to TRBD1. Sequenced material: PBMCs or T cells enriched from blood (not recorded which). CDR3 protein: CASSLDRANEKLFF. As DNA, the CDR3 is TGTGCCAGCAGCCTCGACAGGGCCAATGAAAAACTGTTTTTT.